Following are 27 T cell receptor beta chains from one sample sequenced in a study of Ad26.COV2.S vaccination and SARS-CoV-2 variants. Sequencing used immunoSEQ multiplex PCR; TCRdb keeps in-frame clones, though not all of them. Of around 94,000 clones detected, around three quarters appear once; the ten largest clones hold around a sixth. The source material was peripheral blood, sampled after recovery from COVID-19. The origin of the receptors is a human donor who had recovered from COVID-19.

This rearrangement joins TRBV5-1 to TRBJ1-4, with unresolved D. This CDR3 comprises 13 residues. CDR1 is SGHRS, CDR2 YFSETQ, per germline. The ends were cut back, 8 bases at V and 7 bases at J, with 15 bases in the middle. Written as DNA, the CDR3 is TGCGCCAGTTCGTTTCGCGGGGTTGAAAAACTGTTTTTT. Its translation: CASSFRGVEKLFF.

This sequence joins TRBV30 and TRBJ1-2, with 8 nucleotides matching TRBD1. V dropped 5 bases and J dropped 10; count of bases not matched to a gene: 9. This CDR3 has 12 amino acids. Germline CDR1 and CDR2: GTSNPN and SVGIG (reference sequence). The CDR3 coding sequence is TGTGCCTGGGCTACAGGGGGACGTGACTACACCTTC. Residues: CAWATGGRDYTF.

The chain is built from TRBV5-1 and TRBJ1-1; 9 bases line up with TRBD1. The V and J ends lost 4 bases and 0 bases, in that order; junction bases with no gene match: 10. The CDR3 runs 17 residues. Germline values: CDR1 SGHRS, CDR2 YFSETQ. The CDR3 sequence is CASSPGQGRRLNTEAFF. CDR3 nucleotide sequence: TGCGCCAGCAGCCCGGGACAGGGCCGAAGATTGAACACTGAAGCTTTCTTT.

The chain combines TRBV3-1 (or the pseudogene TRBV3-2) with TRBJ1-4; D remains ambiguous. This CDR3 contains 15 residues. Per germline, CDR1 LGHDT and CDR2 YNNKEL (reference sequence). With 1 base removed from V and 5 bases from J, the gap between germline ends came to 11 bases. The CDR3 DNA sequence: TGTGCCAGCAGCCAAGTACGGCGTGTGAATGAAAAACTGTTTTTT. Protein product: CASSQVRRVNEKLFF.

The rearrangement uses TRBV7-6 and TRBJ2-2; D is uncertain. CDR1 and CDR2 (germline): SGHVS, FNYEAQ. The CDR3 sequence is 13 residues long. The ends were cut back, 5 bases at V and 8 bases at J, with 12 bases in the middle. The CDR3 protein is CASSRPTNGELFF. The CDR3, as DNA: TGTGCCAGCAGCCGCCCGACAAATGGGGAGCTGTTTTTT.

This chain joins TRBV3-1 (or the pseudogene TRBV3-2) and TRBJ1-1, with 8 bases fitting TRBD1. CDR1 and CDR2 from the germline V gene are LGHDT and YNNKEL (reference sequence). The CDR3 is 14 residues long. J was trimmed by 5 bases and V by 1 base; bases with no gene match: 3. The CDR3 reads CASSQGQGWTEAFF. For the CDR3, the DNA is TGTGCCAGCAGCCAAGGACAGGGGTGGACTGAAGCTTTCTTT.

The genes are TRBV7-2 and TRBJ2-2; D is undetermined. The CDR3 totals 13 residues. Germline CDR1 reads SGHTA; CDR2 reads FQGNSA. The ends were cut back, 3 bases at V and 5 bases at J, with 7 bases in the middle. The CDR3 loop is CASSFVWTGELFF. The CDR3, as DNA: TGTGCCAGCAGCTTTGTTTGGACCGGGGAGCTGTTTTTT.

The chain is built from TRBV5-1 and TRBJ1-2; possible D gene TRBD1, 5 bases. The CDR3 is 14 amino acids. CDR1 SGHRS and CDR2 YFSETQ come from the germline V gene. V was trimmed by 4 bases and J by 1 base, leaving 11 bases between them. This CDR3 is CASSTSGFNYGYTF. CDR3 coding DNA: TGCGCCAGCAGCACATCAGGGTTTAACTATGGCTACACCTTC. The full variable domain, completed using reference TRBV5-1 and TRBJ1-2, is KAGVTQTPRYLIKTRGQQVTLSCSPISGHRSVSWYQQTPGQGLQFLFEYFSETQRNKGNFPGRFSGRQFSNSRSEMNVSTLELGDSALYLCASSTSGFNYGYTFGSGTRLTVV.

This chain uses TRBV18 with TRBJ1-2; D is perhaps TRBD1 (6 bases). Germline CDR1 reads KGHSH; CDR2 reads LQKENI. V was trimmed by 2 bases and J by 8 bases, leaving 18 bases between them. The CDR3 length is 15 residues. DNA of the CDR3: TGTGCCAGCTCACCAGACGGGATCGGGCAGGGGGGCTACACCTTC. This encodes CASSPDGIGQGGYTF.

This chain joins TRBV5-1 and TRBJ2-3; tentative D call: TRBD2 (7 bases). Trimming left V 2 bases short and J 3 bases short, with 13 bases between. This CDR3 is 15 amino acids long. Germline CDR1 SGHRS, CDR2 YFSETQ. The CDR3 is CASSLGGAPTDTQYF. The CDR3 region has the DNA TGCGCCAGCAGCTTAGGGGGGGCCCCGACAGATACGCAGTATTTT.

The chain is built from TRBV3-1 (or the pseudogene TRBV3-2) and TRBJ1-6, with a weak D call TRBD1 (5 bases). The CDR3 covers 14 residues. In germline, CDR1 is LGHDT, CDR2 YNNKEL (reference sequence). Between the trimmed V and J ends, which lost 0 bases and 6 bases, there was a span of 6 bases. CDR3: CASSQDGANSPLHF. As DNA, the CDR3 is TGTGCCAGCAGCCAAGACGGGGCTAATTCACCCCTCCACTTT.

The rearrangement uses TRBV28 and TRBJ1-3; 9 bases agree with TRBD1. CDR1 and CDR2 from the germline V gene are MDHEN and SYDVKM. V was pared by 5 bases and J by 1 base, with 6 bases of the junction left unmatched. The CDR3 runs 16 residues. Written as DNA, the CDR3 is TGTGCCAGCAGTACACCCGGGACAGGGTCTGGAAACACCATATATTTT. Translating gives CASSTPGTGSGNTIYF.

V is TRBV12-3 or TRBV12-4 and J is TRBJ1-5, with D unclear. CDR3 size: 13 residues. Trimming removed 8 bases at V and 6 bases at J, with 14 bases between. Written as DNA, the CDR3 is TGTGCCAGCTCCTTGAAATGGGGTCAGCCCCAGCATTTT. Translating it yields CASSLKWGQPQHF.

The rearrangement links TRBV5-1 to TRBJ2-3, with 8 bases aligning to TRBD2. This CDR3 comprises 15 residues. V lost 0 bases to trimming and J lost 6 bases; unmatched junction nucleotides: 6. Germline V CDR1 and CDR2: SGHRS, YFSETQ. For the CDR3, the DNA is TGCGCCAGCAGCTTGGATGGGACTAGGGTGGATACGCAGTATTTT. Translating gives CASSLDGTRVDTQYF. Looking up the rest from reference TRBV5-1 and TRBJ2-3 gives the full variable domain: KAGVTQTPRYLIKTRGQQVTLSCSPISGHRSVSWYQQTPGQGLQFLFEYFSETQRNKGNFPGRFSGRQFSNSRSEMNVSTLELGDSALYLCASSLDGTRVDTQYFGPGTRLTVL.

This clone was observed at least ten times. V and J are TRBV30 and TRBJ2-7; unclear D gene. The CDR3 is 11 amino acids. Trimming took off 1 base at V and 3 bases at J, with 4 bases between the two ends. CDR1 and CDR2 from the germline V gene are GTSNPN and SVGIG (reference sequence). CDR3 in DNA: TGTGCCTGGAGTGACCTCTACGAGCAGTACTTC. Amino acid sequence: CAWSDLYEQYF.

The genes are TRBV6-5 and TRBJ2-7; D perhaps matches TRBD1 (6 bases). Trimming left V 4 bases short and J 0 bases short, with 10 bases between. The CDR3 extends over 14 amino acids. Germline CDR1 is MNHEY and CDR2 is SVGAGI. The CDR3 is CASSLGHISYEQYF. CDR3 bases: TGTGCCAGCAGTTTGGGACATATCTCCTACGAGCAGTACTTC.

The chain recombines TRBV19 with TRBJ1-5; D perhaps matches TRBD1 (6 bases). The V gene lost 5 bases and the J gene lost 6 bases, with 14 bases spanning the gap. This CDR3 is built from 14 residues. Germline V CDR1 and CDR2: LNHDA, SQIVND (reference sequence). CDR3 amino acids: CASSFTGMGQPQHF. The CDR3 DNA sequence: TGTGCCAGTAGTTTTACAGGGATGGGTCAGCCCCAGCATTTT.

This rearrangement joins TRBV19 to TRBJ1-5; perhaps TRBD1 as D (6 bases). The CDR3 consists of 13 residues. Germline V gives CDR1 LNHDA, CDR2 SQIVND (reference sequence). V lost 7 bases, J lost 4 bases, and 11 bases lay in between. The CDR3 DNA follows: TGTGCCAGTACCTACAGGGAGAATCAGCCCCAGCATTTT. It codes for CASTYRENQPQHF.

V usage is TRBV6-6 and J usage is TRBJ2-7; possible D gene TRBD2, 5 bases. In germline, CDR1 is MNHNY, CDR2 SVGAGI (reference sequence). The CDR3 contains 15 residues. Trimming removed 2 bases at V and 0 bases at J, with 11 bases between. CDR3: CASSYKGGSSYEQYF. The CDR3 bases are TGTGCCAGCAGTTACAAAGGCGGGTCCTCCTACGAGCAGTACTTC.

This chain joins TRBV5-1 and TRBJ1-2, with 9 nucleotides matching TRBD1. The CDR3 runs 14 residues. Germline V CDR1 and CDR2: SGHRS, YFSETQ. Losses at the gene ends were 3 bases for V and 6 bases for J; bases not matched to a gene: 6. The CDR3 protein is CASSWRTGEDGYTF. The CDR3 DNA sequence: TGCGCCAGCAGCTGGCGGACAGGGGAGGATGGCTACACCTTC.

The gene calls are TRBV10-3 and TRBJ1-1, with D maybe TRBD1 (5 bases). This CDR3 contains 14 residues. Trimming removed 10 bases from V and 8 bases from J, with 23 bases in between. Germline CDR1 ENHRY, CDR2 SYGVKD. The DNA for the CDR3 is TGTGCCACCCAAAGTACAGGAGAAAGACCCGAAGCTTTCTTT. Translated, it gives CATQSTGERPEAFF.

The chain couples TRBV3-1 (or the pseudogene TRBV3-2) to TRBJ2-7; 8 bases agree with TRBD1. V trimming: 1 base; J trimming: 5 bases; junction bases outside the gene matches: 10. The CDR3 covers 16 residues. Germline CDR1 reads LGHDT; CDR2 reads YNNKEL (reference sequence). CDR3 amino acids: CASSQGRTGIVDEQYF. The CDR3 region has the DNA TGTGCCAGCAGCCAAGGCCGGACAGGGATAGTAGACGAGCAGTACTTC.

The rearrangement links TRBV29-1 to TRBJ2-5, with TRBD1 matching over 10 bases. In germline, CDR1 is SQVTM, CDR2 ANQGSEA. Trimming removed 5 bases from V and 4 bases from J; junction bases left unmatched: 7. This CDR3 region has 14 residues. The CDR3 DNA reads as TGCAGCGTTACCGGGACAGGGGCAGTAGAGACCCAGTACTTC. This encodes CSVTGTGAVETQYF.

The chain has TRBV2 and TRBJ1-1; D is unclear. The CDR3 runs 15 residues. Trimming removed 6 bases from V and 4 bases from J, with 18 bases in between. Germline CDR1 is SNHLY and CDR2 is FYNNEI. CDR3 loop: CASRFLSRGGTEAFF. In nucleotides, the CDR3 is TGTGCCAGCAGATTCCTCTCCCGGGGTGGCACTGAAGCTTTCTTT.

V usage is TRBV7-2 and J usage is TRBJ2-7, with 11 positions matching TRBD1. J was trimmed by 2 bases and V by 4 bases; bases with no gene match: 10. Germline V gene sequence: CDR1 SGHTA, CDR2 FQGNSA. The CDR3 consists of 17 residues. CDR3 sequence reads: CASSSRRGQGATYEQYF. CDR3 DNA: TGTGCCAGCAGCTCTAGACGAGGACAGGGGGCAACCTACGAGCAGTACTTC.

Written as DNA, the CDR3 is TGTGCCAGCAGCAAAGAGGGGGACACCCGAAACTCTCCCTACGAGCAGTACTTC. Translating it yields CASSKEGDTRNSPYEQYF. The gene calls are TRBV21-1 and TRBJ2-7; the table names TRBD1, a call not compared with the DNA. TRBV21-1 constitutes a pseudogene. This CDR3 has 18 amino acids.

This chain uses TRBV7-9 with TRBJ1-5, with 7 bases identical to TRBD1. V trimming: 5 bases; J trimming: 3 bases; junction bases outside the gene matches: 10. CDR3 length: 16 amino acids. The germline V gene has CDR1 SEHNR and CDR2 FQNEAQ (reference sequence). In DNA form, the CDR3 reads TGTGCCAGCAGCAATTGGGCAGGGGGGCACAATCAGCCCCAGCATTTT. Translating gives CASSNWAGGHNQPQHF. The variable domain in full, with the rest retrieved from reference TRBV7-9 and TRBJ1-5, is DTGVSQNPRHKITKRGQNVTFRCDPISEHNRLYWYRQTLGQGPEFLTYFQNEAQLEKSRLLSDRFSAERPKGSFSTLEIQRTEQGDSAMYLCASSNWAGGHNQPQHFGDGTRLSIL.